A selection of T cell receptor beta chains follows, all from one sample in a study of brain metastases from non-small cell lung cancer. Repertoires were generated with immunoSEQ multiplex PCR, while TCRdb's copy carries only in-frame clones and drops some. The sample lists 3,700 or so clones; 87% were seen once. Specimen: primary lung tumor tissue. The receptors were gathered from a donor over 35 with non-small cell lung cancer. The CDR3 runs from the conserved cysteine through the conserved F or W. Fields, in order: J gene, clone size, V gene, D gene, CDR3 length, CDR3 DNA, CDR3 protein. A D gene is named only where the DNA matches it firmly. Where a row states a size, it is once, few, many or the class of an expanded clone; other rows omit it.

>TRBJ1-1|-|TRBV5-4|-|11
TGTGCCAGCAGCTACGACAGGGAAGCTTTCTTT
CASSYDREAFF
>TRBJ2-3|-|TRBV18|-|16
TGTGCCAGCTTACCAAGGCCGACAGAAAGCACAGATACGCAGTATTTT
CASLPRPTESTDTQYF
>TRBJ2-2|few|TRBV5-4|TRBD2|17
TGTGCCAGCAGCATAGGAGCGGGGGCTTCGAACACCGGGGAGCTGTTTTTT
CASSIGAGASNTGELFF
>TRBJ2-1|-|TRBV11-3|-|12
TGTGCCAGCAGCTTGAAAGGGAATGAGCAGTTCTTC
CASSLKGNEQFF
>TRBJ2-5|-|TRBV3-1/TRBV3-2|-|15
TGTGCCAGCAGCCAAGGGGGTGGGAGAGGAGAGACCCAGTACTTC
CASSQGGGRGETQYF
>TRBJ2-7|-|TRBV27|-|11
TGTGCCAGCGGCCTACGCGGCGAGCAGTACTTC
CASGLRGEQYF
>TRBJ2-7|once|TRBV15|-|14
TGTGCCACCAGGGATCCAGGGAGCTCCTACGAGCAGTACTTC
CATRDPGSSYEQYF
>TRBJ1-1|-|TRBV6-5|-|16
TGTGCCAGCAGTTACTCCGGAGAAGGGATGAACACTGAAGCTTTCTTT
CASSYSGEGMNTEAFF
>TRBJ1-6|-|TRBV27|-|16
TGTGCCAGTAGTCCCCTTGGCAGGGGCAATAATTCACCCCTCCACTTT
CASSPLGRGNNSPLHF
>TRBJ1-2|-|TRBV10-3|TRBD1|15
TGTGCCATCTTGCCGGGGACAGGGACTAACTATAGCTACACCTTC
CAILPGTGTNYSYTF
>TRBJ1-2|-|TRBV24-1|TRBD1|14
TGTGCCACCAGTGACTTAGGGGGCTTTGGTGGCTACACCTTC
CATSDLGGFGGYTF
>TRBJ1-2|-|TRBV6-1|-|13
TGTGCTAGCAGTGAAGGAGAGTTCTATGGCTACACCTTC
CASSEGEFYGYTF
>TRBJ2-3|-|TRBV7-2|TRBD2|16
TGTGCCAGCAGCTCCACTAGCGGGCGTAGCACAGATACGCAGTATTTT
CASSSTSGRSTDTQYF
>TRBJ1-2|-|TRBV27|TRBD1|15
TGTGTCACCCTACCCGGGGACAGGCGAGACTATGGCTACACCTTC
CVTLPGDRRDYGYTF
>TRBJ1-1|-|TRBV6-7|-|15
TGTGCCAGCAGCCCGGGACGAAGGTTGGGGACTGAAGCTTTCTTT
CASSPGRRLGTEAFF
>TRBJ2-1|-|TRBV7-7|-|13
TGTGCTAGCAGCTTAGACCAGGGAACTGAGCAGTTCTTC
CASSLDQGTEQFF
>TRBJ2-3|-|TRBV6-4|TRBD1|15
TGTGCCAGCAGTGCCGGGACAGGGGACACAGATATGCAGTATTTT
CASSAGTGDTDMQYF